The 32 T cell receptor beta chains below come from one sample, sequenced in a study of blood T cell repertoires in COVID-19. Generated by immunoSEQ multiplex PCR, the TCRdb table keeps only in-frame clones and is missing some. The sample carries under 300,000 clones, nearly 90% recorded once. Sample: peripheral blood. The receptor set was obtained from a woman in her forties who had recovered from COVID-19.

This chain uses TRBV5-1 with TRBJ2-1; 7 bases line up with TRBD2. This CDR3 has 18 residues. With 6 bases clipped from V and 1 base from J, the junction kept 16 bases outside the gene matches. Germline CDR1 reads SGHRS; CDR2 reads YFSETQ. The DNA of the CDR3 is TGCGCCAGCAAATCCCATAGCGGCGGGAGCGGGTCCTACAATGAGCAGTTCTTC. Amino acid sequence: CASKSHSGGSGSYNEQFF.

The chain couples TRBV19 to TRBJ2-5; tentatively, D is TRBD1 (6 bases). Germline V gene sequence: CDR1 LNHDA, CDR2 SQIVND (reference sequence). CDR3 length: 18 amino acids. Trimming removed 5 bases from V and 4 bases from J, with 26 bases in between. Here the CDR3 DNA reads TGTGCCAGTAGTGGGTTGGGGAAACAGGGTAGGGGTGCAGAGACCCAGTACTTC. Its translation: CASSGLGKQGRGAETQYF. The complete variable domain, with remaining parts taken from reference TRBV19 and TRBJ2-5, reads DGGITQSPKYLFRKEGQNVTLSCEQNLNHDAMYWYRQDPGQGLRLIYYSQIVNDFQKGDIAEGYSVSREKKESFPLTVTSAQKNPTAFYLCASSGLGKQGRGAETQYFGPGTRLLVL.

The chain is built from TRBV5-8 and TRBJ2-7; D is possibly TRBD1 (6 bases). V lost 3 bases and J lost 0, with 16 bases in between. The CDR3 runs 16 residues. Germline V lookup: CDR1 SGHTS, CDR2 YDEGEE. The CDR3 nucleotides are TGTGCCAGCAGCTACCACAGGGTCGGGGACTCCTACGAGCAGTACTTC. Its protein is CASSYHRVGDSYEQYF. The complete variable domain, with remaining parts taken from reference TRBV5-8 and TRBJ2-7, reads EAGVTQSPTHLIKTRGQQATLRCSPISGHTSVYWYQQALGLGLQFLLWYDEGEERNRGNFPPRFSGRQFPNYSSELNVNALELEDSALYLCASSYHRVGDSYEQYFGPGTRLTVT.

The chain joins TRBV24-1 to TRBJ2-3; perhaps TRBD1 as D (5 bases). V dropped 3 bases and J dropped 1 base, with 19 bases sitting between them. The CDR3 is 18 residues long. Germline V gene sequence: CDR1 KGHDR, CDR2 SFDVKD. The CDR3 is CATSDPTGRERGTDTQYF. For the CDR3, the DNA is TGTGCCACCAGTGATCCCACAGGCAGGGAACGAGGCACAGATACGCAGTATTTT.

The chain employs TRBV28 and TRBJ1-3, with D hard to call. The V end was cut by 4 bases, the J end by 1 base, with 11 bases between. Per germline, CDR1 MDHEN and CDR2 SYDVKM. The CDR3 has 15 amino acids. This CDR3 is CASSSVEGSGNTIYF. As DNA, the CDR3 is TGTGCCAGCAGTTCCGTGGAGGGATCTGGAAACACCATATATTTT.

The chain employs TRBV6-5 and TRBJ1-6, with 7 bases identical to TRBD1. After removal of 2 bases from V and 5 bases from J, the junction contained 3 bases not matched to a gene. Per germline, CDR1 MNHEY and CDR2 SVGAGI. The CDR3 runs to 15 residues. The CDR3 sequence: CASSYDRANNSPLHF. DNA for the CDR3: TGTGCCAGCAGTTACGACAGGGCGAATAATTCACCCCTCCACTTT.

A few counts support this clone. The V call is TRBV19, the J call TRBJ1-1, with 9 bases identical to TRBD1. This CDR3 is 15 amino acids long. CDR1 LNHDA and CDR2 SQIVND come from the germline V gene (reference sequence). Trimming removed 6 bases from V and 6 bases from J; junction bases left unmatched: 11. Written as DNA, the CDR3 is TGTGCCAGTAGCCTGGGGACAGGGAGGAGGGCTGAAGCTTTCTTT. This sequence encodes CASSLGTGRRAEAFF.

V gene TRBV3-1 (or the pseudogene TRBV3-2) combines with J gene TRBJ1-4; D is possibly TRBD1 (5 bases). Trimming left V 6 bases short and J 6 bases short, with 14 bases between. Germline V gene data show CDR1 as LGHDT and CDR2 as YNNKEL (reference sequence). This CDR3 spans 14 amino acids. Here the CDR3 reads CASRNTGGDEKLFF. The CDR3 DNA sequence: TGTGCCAGCAGAAACACAGGAGGGGATGAAAAACTGTTTTTT.

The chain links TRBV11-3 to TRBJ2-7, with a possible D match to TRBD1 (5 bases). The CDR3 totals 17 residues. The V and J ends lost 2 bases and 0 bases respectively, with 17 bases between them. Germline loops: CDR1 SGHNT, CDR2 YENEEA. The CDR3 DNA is TGTGCCAGCAGCTTACCCCTCCGACAGTTGAGCTCCTACGAGCAGTACTTC. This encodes CASSLPLRQLSSYEQYF.

The CDR3 DNA reads as TGCGCCAGCAGCTTGGGGACTCATAAAAACATTCAGTACTTC. Translation: CASSLGTHKNIQYF. The J gene is TRBJ2-4, the V gene TRBV5-1, with a weak D call TRBD2 (5 bases). Trimming left V 0 bases short and J 4 bases short, with 8 bases between. This CDR3 comprises 14 residues. CDR1 is SGHRS, CDR2 YFSETQ, per germline.

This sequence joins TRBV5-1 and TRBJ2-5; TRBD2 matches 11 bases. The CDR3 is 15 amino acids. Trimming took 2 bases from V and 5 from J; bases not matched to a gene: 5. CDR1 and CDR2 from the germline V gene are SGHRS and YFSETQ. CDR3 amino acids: CASSFSGGAWETQYF. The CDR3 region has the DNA TGCGCCAGCAGCTTTAGCGGGGGGGCCTGGGAGACCCAGTACTTC.

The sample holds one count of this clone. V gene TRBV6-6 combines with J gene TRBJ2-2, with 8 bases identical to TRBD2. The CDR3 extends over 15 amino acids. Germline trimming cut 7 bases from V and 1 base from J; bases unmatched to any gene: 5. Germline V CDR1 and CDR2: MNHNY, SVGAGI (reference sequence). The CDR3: CASTRLALNTGELFF. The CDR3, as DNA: TGTGCCAGCACGAGACTAGCGCTGAACACCGGGGAGCTGTTTTTT.

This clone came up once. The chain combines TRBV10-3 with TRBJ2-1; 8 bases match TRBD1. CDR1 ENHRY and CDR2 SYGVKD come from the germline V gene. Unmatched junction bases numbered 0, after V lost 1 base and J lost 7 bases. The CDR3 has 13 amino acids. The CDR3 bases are TGTGCCATCAGTGAGTACAGGGGGAATGAGCAGTTCTTC. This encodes CAISEYRGNEQFF.

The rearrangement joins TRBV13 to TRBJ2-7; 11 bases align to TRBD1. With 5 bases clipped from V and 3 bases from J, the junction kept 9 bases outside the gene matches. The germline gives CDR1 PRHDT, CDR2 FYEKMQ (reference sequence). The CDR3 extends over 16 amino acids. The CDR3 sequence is CASSRPGTGGNYEQYF. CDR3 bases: TGTGCCAGCAGCCGCCCCGGGACAGGGGGGAACTACGAGCAGTACTTC.

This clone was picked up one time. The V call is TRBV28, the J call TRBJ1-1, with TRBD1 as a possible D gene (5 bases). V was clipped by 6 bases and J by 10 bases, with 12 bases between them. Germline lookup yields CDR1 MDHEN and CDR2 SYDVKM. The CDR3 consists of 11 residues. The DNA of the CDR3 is TGTGCCAGCAGATCGTTCGGGGGAGCTTTCTTT. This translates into CASRSFGGAFF.

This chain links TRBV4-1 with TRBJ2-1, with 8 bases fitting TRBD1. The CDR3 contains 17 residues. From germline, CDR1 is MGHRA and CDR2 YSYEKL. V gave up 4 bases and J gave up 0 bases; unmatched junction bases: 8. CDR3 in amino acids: CASSPPETGASYNEQFF. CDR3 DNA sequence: TGCGCCAGCAGCCCCCCCGAGACAGGGGCCTCCTACAATGAGCAGTTCTTC.

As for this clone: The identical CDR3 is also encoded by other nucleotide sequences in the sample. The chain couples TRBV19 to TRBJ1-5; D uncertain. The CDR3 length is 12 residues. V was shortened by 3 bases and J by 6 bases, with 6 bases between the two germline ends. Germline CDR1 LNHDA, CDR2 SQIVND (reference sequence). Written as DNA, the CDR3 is TGTGCCAGTAGTATTGGCGGTCAGCCCCAGCATTTT. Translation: CASSIGGQPQHF.

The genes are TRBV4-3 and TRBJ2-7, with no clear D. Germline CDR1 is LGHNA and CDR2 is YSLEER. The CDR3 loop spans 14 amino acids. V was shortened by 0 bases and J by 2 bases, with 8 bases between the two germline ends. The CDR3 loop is CASSQDRSTYEQYF. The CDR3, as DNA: TGCGCCAGCAGCCAAGATCGGTCAACCTACGAGCAGTACTTC.

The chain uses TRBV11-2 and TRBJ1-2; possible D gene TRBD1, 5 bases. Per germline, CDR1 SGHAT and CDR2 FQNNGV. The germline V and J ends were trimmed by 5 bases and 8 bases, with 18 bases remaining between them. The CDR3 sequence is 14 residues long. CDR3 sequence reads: CASSLTGDQRGYTF. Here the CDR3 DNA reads TGTGCCAGCAGCCTCACGGGGGATCAGAGGGGCTACACCTTC.

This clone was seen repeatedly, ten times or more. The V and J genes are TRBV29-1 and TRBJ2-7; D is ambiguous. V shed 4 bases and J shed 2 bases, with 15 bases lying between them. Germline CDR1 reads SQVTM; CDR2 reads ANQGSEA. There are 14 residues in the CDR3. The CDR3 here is CSVGSIGVTYEQYF. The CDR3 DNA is TGCAGCGTTGGTAGTATTGGTGTTACCTACGAGCAGTACTTC.

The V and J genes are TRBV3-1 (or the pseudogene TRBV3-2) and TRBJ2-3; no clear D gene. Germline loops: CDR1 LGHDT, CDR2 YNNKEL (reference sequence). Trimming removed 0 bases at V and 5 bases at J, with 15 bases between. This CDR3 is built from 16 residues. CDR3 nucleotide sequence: TGTGCCAGCAGCCAAGACTCAGGTTTCATGGGAGATACGCAGTATTTT. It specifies CASSQDSGFMGDTQYF.

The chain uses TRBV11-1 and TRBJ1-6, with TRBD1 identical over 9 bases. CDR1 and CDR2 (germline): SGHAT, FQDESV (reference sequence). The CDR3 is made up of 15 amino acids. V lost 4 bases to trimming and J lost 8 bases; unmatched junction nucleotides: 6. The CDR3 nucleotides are TGTGCCAGCAGCTCGACAGGGGGGTTAGATTCACCCCTCCACTTT. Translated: CASSSTGGLDSPLHF.

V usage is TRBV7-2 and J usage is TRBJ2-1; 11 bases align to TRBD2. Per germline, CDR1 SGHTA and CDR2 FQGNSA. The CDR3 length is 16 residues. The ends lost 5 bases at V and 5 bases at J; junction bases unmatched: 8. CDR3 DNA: TGTGCCAGCAGCCCACGACTAGCGGGGATCCACAATGAGCAGTTCTTC. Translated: CASSPRLAGIHNEQFF. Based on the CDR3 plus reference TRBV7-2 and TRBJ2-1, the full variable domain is GAGVSQSPSNKVTEKGKDVELRCDPISGHTALYWYRQSLGQGLEFLIYFQGNSAPDKSGLPSDRFSAERTGGSVSTLTIQRTQQEDSAVYLCASSPRLAGIHNEQFFGPGTRLTVL.

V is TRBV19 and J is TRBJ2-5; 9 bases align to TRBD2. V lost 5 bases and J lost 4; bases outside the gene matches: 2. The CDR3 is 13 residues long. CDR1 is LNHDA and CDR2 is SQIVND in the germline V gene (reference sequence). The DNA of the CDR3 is TGTGCCAGTAGTTGGCGGGAGGGAGAGACCCAGTACTTC. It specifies CASSWREGETQYF.

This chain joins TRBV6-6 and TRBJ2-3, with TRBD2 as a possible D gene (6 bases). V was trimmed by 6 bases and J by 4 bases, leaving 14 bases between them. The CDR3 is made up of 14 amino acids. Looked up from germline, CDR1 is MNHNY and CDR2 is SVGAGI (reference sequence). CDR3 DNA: TGTGCCAGCAGGTCGGGAGATTTGCCAGATACGCAGTATTTT. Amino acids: CASRSGDLPDTQYF.

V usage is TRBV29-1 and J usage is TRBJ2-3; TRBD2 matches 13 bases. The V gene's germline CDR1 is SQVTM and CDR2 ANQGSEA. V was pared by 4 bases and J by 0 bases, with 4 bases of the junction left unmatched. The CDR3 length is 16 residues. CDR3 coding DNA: TGCAGCGTTGGGACTAGCGGGAGAGGGAGCACAGATACGCAGTATTTT. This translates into CSVGTSGRGSTDTQYF.

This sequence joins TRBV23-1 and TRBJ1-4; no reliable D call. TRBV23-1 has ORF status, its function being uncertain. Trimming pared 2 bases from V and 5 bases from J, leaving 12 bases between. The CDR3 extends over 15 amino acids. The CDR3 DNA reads TGCGCCAGCAGTCAAAGGATACAGAAGAATGAAAAACTGTTTTTT. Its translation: CASSQRIQKNEKLFF.

The CDR3 DNA reads TGTGCCAGCAGTGAAGCCCGAACGCGGGACAGGGGGCGATCCTACGAGCAGTACTTC. Translated, it gives CASSEARTRDRGRSYEQYF. V usage is TRBV6-1 and J usage is TRBJ2-7; 12 bases line up with TRBD1. With 0 bases clipped from V and 1 base from J, the junction kept 10 bases outside the gene matches. The CDR3 spans 19 residues. Germline values: CDR1 MNHNS, CDR2 SASEGT.

CDR3 region: CASSPWGSVNTGELFF. The CDR3 coding sequence is TGTGCCAGCAGCCCTTGGGGTAGCGTGAACACCGGGGAGCTGTTTTTT. The chain is built from TRBV14 and TRBJ2-2; maybe TRBD2 (5 bases). This CDR3 is 16 amino acids long. V was pared by 4 bases and J by 1 base, with 13 bases between. Germline loops: CDR1 SGHDN, CDR2 FVKESK.

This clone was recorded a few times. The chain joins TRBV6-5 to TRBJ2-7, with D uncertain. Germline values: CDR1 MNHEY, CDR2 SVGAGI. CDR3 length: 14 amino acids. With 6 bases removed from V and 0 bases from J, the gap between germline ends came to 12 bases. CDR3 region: CASRPLVSSYEQYF. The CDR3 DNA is TGTGCCAGCAGGCCTCTAGTTTCCTCCTACGAGCAGTACTTC.

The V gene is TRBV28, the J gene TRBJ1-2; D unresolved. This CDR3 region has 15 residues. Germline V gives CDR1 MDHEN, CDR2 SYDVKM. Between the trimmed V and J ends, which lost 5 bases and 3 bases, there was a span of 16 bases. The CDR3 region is CASSDPAREDYGYTF. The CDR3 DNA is TGTGCCAGCAGTGACCCGGCCCGGGAGGACTATGGCTACACCTTC.

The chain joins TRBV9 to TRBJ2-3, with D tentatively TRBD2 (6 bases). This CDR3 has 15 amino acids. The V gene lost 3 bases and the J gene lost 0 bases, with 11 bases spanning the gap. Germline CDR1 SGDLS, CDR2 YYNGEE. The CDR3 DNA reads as TGTGCCAGCAGCGCCGGGAGCGTAAGCACAGATACGCAGTATTTT. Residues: CASSAGSVSTDTQYF. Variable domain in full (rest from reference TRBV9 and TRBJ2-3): DSGVTQTPKHLITATGQRVTLRCSPRSGDLSVYWYQQSLDQGLQFLIQYYNGEERAKGNILERFSAQQFPDLHSELNLSSLELGDSALYFCASSAGSVSTDTQYFGPGTRLTVL.